This section outlines one TCR beta chain sequence together with its context. Its antigen is unknown. No clone much larger than this one lies a single base away; base qualities are absent. RNA was extracted using the RNeasy kit, and roughly 0.5 to 1 ug of the RNA was reverse transcribed with random hexamers. TCR beta CDR3 regions were amplified with the immunoSEQ multiplex PCR assay covering 54 Vbeta and 13 Jbeta segments. To correct PCR amplification bias, a synthetic template baseline was used for both primer optimization and computational correction. On the authors' methods: Only productive sequences were kept, with reads annotated to V, D and J genes according to IMGT and analyzed in immunoSEQ Analyzer. Clonality was calculated as one minus the Shannon entropy normalized by log2 of the number of productive unique sequences. For each patient and control, public and private clones were evaluated within the 100 most prevalent clones. Clones were defined as Susac-specific when absent from the healthy and MS cohorts, from approximately 1,100 published viral clones and from other ImmuneACCESS disease sequences. In TCRdb, the public reads were trimmed at Q25 with fastp and aligned with MiXCR, with productive beta chains retained. Merged by CDR3 protein, the rows form single entries marked with the most common genes and DNA. The V and J calls come from TCRdb's annotation, not from the publication. The sample contains about 280,000 distinct CDR3 sequences, 85% of them found a single time. The ten largest clones add up to about 0.11% of the sample.

Peripheral blood CD8+ and CD4+ T cells from healthy donors, Susac syndrome patients and multiple sclerosis patients were profiled by high-throughput TCR beta sequencing. The multiple sclerosis controls were treatment-naive patients who had stable or active relapsing-remitting disease and met the revised McDonald criteria. Bulk CD8+ and CD4+ T cells were purified by magnetic negative isolation, while CD8+ TEMRA cells were enriched using FACS. Blood was collected in EDTA tubes and processed within 24 hours, with PBMCs isolated through density gradient centrifugation. PBMCs intended for TCR sequencing were cryopreserved in liquid nitrogen and were subsequently thawed in a 37 degrees C water bath. Purity of sorted or isolated CD4+, CD8+ and CD8+ TEMRA cells was at least 90%. This record belongs to a study of CD8 T cells in Susac syndrome (dated by TCRdb to between 2018 and 2020). Regarding the research as a whole: The study used repertoire sequencing to test whether antigen drove CD8+ T cell activation and differentiation in Susac syndrome. CD8+ T cell repertoire clonality was compared between over 9 healthy donors, some 14 Susac syndrome patients and about 15 multiple sclerosis patients. What the study reported, not specific to this receptor: The number of individuals in the TCR sequencing and HLA analysis was acknowledged as relatively small.

Germline trimming: 7 bases from V, 2 bases from J; junction bases outside gene matches: 3. For CDR1 and CDR2, the germline V gene (reference sequence) lists DFQATT and SNEGSKA. The CDR3 measures 12 amino acids from cysteine to phenylalanine. The read is trimmed to its CDR3 DNA, 36 bases read in frame from base 1. The chain uses TRBV20-1 and TRBJ2-7; the junction holds 9 bases that match TRBD1. The sequenced material came from CD8+ T cells from PBMCs. The source is a human donor with multiple sclerosis. The CDR3 protein sequence reads: CSDWDRAYEQYF. The nucleotides read TGCAGTGACTGGGACAGGGCCTACGAGCAGTACTTC.